This TCR beta chain derives from a study of cytomegalovirus exposure and HLA in healthy donors. The data were produced by immunoSEQ multiplex PCR, yet TCRdb's version contains in-frame clones alone and is incomplete. The profile shows fewer than 200,000 clones, about 95% of them singletons. The CDR3 is made up of 15 amino acids. CDR1 is SGHDT and CDR2 is YYEEEE in the germline V gene. Germline trimming cut 0 bases from V and 3 bases from J; bases unmatched to any gene: 6. Sequenced input: PBMCs. The TCR originated in a woman between 18 and 29 years old in good health and CMV-seronegative. The chain links TRBV5-6 to TRBJ2-7; 7 bases map to TRBD2. As DNA, the CDR3 is TGTGCCAGCAGCTTGGGGTGGGGGGGTTTCTACGAGCAGTACTTC. As protein: CASSLGWGGFYEQYF.